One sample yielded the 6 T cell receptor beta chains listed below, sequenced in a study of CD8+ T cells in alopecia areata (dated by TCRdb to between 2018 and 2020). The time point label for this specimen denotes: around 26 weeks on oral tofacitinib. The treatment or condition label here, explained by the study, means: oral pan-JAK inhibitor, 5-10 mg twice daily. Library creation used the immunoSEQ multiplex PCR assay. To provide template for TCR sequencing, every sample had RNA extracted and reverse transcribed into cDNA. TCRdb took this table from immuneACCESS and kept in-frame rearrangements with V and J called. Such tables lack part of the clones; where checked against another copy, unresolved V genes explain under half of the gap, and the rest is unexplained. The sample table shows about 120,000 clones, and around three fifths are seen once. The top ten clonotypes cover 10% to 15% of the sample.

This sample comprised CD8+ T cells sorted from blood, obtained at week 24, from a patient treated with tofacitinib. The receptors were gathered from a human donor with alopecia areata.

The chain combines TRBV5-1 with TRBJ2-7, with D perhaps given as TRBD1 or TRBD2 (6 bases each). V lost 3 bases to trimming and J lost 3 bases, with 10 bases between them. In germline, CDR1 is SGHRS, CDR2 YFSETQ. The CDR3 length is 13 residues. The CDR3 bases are TGCGCCAGCAGCTACAAGGGGGGCTACGAGCAGTACTTC. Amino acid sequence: CASSYKGGYEQYF.

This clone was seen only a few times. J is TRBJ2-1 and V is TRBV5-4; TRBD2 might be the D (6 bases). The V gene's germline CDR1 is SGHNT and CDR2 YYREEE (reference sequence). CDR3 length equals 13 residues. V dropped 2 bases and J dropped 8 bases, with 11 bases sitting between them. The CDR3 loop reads CASSFSGGDEQFF. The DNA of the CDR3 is TGTGCCAGCAGCTTTAGCGGCGGGGATGAGCAGTTCTTC.

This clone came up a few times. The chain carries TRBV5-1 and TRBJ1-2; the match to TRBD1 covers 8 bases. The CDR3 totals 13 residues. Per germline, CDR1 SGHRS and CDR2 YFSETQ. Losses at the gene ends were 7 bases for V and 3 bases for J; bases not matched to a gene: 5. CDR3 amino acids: CASSDRDHYGYTF. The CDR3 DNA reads TGCGCCAGCTCGGACAGGGACCACTATGGCTACACCTTC.

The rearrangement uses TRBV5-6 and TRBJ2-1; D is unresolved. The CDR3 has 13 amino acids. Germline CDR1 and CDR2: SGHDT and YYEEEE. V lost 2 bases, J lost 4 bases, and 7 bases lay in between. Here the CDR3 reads CASSFSGYNEQFF. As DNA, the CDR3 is TGTGCCAGCAGCTTTTCGGGTTACAATGAGCAGTTCTTC.

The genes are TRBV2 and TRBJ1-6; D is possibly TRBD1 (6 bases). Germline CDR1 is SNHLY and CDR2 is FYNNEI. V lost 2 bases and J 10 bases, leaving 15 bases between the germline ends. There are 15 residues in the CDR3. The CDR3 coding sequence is TGTGCCAGCAGTGAATGGGGCAGGGGAGAATCACCCCTCCACTTT. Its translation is CASSEWGRGESPLHF.

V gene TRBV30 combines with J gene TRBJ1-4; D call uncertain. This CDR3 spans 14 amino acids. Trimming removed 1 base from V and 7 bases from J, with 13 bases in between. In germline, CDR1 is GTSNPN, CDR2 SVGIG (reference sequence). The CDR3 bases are TGTGCCTGGAGTGCCCACTCGGGCCGTGAAAAACTGTTTTTT. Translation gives CAWSAHSGREKLFF.